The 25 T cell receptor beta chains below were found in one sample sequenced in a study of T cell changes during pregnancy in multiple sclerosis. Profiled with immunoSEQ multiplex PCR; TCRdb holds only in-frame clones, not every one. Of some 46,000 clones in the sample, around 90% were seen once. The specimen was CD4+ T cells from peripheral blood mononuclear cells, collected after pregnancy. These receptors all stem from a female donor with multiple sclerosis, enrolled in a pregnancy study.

The CDR3 region has the DNA TGCGCCAGCAAGTCCCTAGCTCCCTCCTCCGGGGAGCTGTTTTTT. This encodes CASKSLAPSSGELFF. This chain joins TRBV5-1 and TRBJ2-2; TRBD2 might be the D (5 bases). CDR1 and CDR2 (germline): SGHRS, YFSETQ. This CDR3 contains 15 residues. With 6 bases removed from V and 6 bases from J, the gap between germline ends came to 18 bases.

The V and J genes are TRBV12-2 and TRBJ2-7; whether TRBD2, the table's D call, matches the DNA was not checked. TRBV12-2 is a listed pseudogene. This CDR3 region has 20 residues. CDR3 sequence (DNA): TGTGCAAGTCGCTTAGCAGCTGAAGAAGACGGCAAGGTTTCCCGGGTCGAGCAGTACTTC. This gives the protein CASRLAAEEDGKVSRVEQYF.

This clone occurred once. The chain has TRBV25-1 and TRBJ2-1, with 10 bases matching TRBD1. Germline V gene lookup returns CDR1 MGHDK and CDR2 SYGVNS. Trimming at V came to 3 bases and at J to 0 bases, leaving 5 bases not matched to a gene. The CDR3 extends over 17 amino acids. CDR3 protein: CASSDATGGRSYNEQFF. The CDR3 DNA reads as TGTGCCAGCAGTGATGCGACAGGGGGCCGCTCCTACAATGAGCAGTTCTTC.

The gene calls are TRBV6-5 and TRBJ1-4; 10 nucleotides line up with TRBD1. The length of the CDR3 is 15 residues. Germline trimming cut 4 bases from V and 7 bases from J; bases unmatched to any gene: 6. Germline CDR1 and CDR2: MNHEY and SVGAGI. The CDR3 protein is CASSSDRGLGEKLFF. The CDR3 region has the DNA TGTGCCAGCAGTTCAGACAGGGGGCTTGGTGAAAAACTGTTTTTT.

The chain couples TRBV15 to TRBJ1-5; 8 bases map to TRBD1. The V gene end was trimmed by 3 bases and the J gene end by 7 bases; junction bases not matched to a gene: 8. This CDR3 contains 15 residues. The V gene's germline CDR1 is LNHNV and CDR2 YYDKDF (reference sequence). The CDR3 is CATSRVGQGLQPQHF. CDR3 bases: TGTGCCACCAGCAGGGTAGGACAGGGTCTCCAGCCCCAGCATTTT. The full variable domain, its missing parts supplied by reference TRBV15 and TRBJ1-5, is DAMVIQNPRYQVTQFGKPVTLSCSQTLNHNVMYWYQQKSSQAPKLLFHYYDKDFNNEADTPDNFQSRRPNTSFCFLDIRSPGLGDTAMYLCATSRVGQGLQPQHFGDGTRLSIL.

The CDR3 loop is CASTPTSGLANEQFF. CDR3 bases: TGTGCCAGTACCCCCACTAGCGGGCTCGCGAATGAGCAGTTCTTC. This rearrangement joins TRBV19 to TRBJ2-1, with 9 bases matching TRBD2. V gave up 7 bases and J gave up 7 bases; unmatched junction bases: 11. The germline V gene encodes CDR1 LNHDA and CDR2 SQIVND (reference sequence). The CDR3 extends over 15 amino acids.

The DNA of the CDR3 is TGTGCCAGCAGTAACCTACCGTATCAGCCCCAGCATTTT. This translates into CASSNLPYQPQHF. The chain has TRBV2 and TRBJ1-5; D is unresolved. Germline V lookup: CDR1 SNHLY, CDR2 FYNNEI. Trimming removed 5 bases from V and 5 bases from J, with 10 bases in between. This CDR3 region has 13 residues.

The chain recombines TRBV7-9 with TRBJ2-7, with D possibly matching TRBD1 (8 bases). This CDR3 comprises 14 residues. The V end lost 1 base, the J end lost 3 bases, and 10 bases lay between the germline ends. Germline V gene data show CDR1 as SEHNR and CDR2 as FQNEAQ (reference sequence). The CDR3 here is CASSLDRGGYEQYF. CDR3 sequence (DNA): TGTGCCAGCAGCTTAGACAGGGGGGGCTACGAGCAGTACTTC.

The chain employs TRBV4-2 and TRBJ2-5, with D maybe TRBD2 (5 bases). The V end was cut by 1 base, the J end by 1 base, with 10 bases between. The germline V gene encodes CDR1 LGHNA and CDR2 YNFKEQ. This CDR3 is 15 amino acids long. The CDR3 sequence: CASSQATEVQETQYF. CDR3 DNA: TGTGCCAGCAGCCAAGCGACGGAGGTCCAAGAGACCCAGTACTTC.

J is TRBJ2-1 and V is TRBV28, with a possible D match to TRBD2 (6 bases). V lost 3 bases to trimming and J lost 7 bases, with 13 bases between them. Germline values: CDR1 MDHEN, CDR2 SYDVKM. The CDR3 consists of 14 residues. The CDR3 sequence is CASSLWGLLNEQFF. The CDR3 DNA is TGTGCCAGCAGTTTGTGGGGACTCTTAAATGAGCAGTTCTTC.

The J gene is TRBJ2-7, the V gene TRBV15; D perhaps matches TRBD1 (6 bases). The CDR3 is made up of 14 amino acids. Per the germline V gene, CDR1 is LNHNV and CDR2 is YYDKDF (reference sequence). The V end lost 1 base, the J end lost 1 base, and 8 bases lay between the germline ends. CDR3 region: CATSRGDRSYEQYF. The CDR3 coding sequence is TGTGCCACCAGCAGAGGAGACAGGTCCTACGAGCAGTACTTC.

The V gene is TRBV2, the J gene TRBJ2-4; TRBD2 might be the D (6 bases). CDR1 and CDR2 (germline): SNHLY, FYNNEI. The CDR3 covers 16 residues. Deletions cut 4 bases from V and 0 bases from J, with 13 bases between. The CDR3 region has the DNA TGTGCCAGCAGTGTGAATGTGGGAGGAGCCAAAAACATTCAGTACTTC. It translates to CASSVNVGGAKNIQYF.

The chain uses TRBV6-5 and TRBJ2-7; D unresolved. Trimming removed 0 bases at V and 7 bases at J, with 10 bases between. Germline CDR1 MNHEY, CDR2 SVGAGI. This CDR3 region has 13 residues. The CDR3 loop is CASSYSGLREQYF. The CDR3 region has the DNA TGTGCCAGCAGTTACTCGGGCCTCCGAGAGCAGTACTTC.

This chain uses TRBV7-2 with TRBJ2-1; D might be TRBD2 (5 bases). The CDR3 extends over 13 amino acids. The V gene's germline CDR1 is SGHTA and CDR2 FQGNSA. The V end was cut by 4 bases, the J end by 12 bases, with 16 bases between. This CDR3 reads CASSSRLEGWQFF. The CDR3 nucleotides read TGTGCCAGCAGCTCAAGACTCGAGGGTTGGCAGTTCTTC.

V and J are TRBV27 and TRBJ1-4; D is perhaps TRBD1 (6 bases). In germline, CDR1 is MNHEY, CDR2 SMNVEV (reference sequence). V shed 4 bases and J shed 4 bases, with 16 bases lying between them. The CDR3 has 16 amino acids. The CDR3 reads CASSSDRTELNEKLFF. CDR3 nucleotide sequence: TGTGCCAGCAGTTCCGATAGGACAGAGCTTAATGAAAAACTGTTTTTT.

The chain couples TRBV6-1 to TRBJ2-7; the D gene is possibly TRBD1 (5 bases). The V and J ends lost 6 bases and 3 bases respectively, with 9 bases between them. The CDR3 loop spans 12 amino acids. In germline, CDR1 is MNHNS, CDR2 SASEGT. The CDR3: CASSLGVYEQYF. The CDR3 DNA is TGTGCCAGCAGCCTAGGGGTCTACGAGCAGTACTTC.

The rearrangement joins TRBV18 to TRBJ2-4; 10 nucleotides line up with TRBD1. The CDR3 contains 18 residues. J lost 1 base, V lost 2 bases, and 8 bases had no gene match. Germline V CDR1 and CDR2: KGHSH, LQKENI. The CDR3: CASSPGDRGLVAKNIQYF. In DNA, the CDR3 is TGTGCCAGCTCACCAGGGGACAGGGGTTTAGTGGCCAAAAACATTCAGTACTTC.

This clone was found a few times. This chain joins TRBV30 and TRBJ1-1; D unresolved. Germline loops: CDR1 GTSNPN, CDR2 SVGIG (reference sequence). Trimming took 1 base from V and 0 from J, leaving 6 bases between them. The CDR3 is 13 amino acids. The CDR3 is CAWSAGMNTEAFF. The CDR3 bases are TGTGCCTGGAGTGCGGGTATGAACACTGAAGCTTTCTTT. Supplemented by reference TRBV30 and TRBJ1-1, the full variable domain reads SQTIHQWPATLVQPVGSPLSLECTVEGTSNPNLYWYRQAAGRGLQLLFYSVGIGQISSEVPQNLSASRPQDRQFILSSKKLLLSDSGFYLCAWSAGMNTEAFFGQGTRLTVV.

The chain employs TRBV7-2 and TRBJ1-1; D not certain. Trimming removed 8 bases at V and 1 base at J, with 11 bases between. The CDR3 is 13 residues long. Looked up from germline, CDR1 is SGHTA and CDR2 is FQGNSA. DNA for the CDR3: TGTGCCAGCTCTTCCCGCGGGAACACTGAAGCTTTCTTT. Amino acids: CASSSRGNTEAFF. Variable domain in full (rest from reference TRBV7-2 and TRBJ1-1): GAGVSQSPSNKVTEKGKDVELRCDPISGHTALYWYRQSLGQGLEFLIYFQGNSAPDKSGLPSDRFSAERTGGSVSTLTIQRTQQEDSAVYLCASSSRGNTEAFFGQGTRLTVV.

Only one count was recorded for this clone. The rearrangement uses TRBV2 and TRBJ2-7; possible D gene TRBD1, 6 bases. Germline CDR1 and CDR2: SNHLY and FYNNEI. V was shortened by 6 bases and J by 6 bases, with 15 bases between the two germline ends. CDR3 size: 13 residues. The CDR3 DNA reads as TGTGCCAGCAGGGCCAGACGAGGGGGCGAGCAGTACTTC. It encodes CASRARRGGEQYF.

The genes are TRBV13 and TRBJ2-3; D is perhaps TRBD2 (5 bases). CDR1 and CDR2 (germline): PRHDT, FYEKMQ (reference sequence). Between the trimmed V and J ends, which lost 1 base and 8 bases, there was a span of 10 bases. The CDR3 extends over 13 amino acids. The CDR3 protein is CASSLAGTGTQYF. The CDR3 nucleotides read TGTGCCAGCAGCTTAGCGGGAACGGGTACGCAGTATTTT.

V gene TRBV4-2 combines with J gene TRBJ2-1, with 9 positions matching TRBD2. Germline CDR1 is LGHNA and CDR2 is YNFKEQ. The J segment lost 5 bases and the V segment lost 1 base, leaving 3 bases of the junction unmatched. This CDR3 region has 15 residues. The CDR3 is CASSQATSGDNEQFF. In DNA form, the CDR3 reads TGTGCCAGCAGCCAAGCGACTAGCGGAGACAATGAGCAGTTCTTC.

The CDR3 protein is CASRGILRGLGETQYF. Here the CDR3 DNA reads TGTGCCAGCAGAGGGATCCTGCGGGGCTTGGGGGAGACCCAGTACTTC. The V call is TRBV27, the J call TRBJ2-5, with a weak D call TRBD2 (6 bases). Trimming cost V 6 bases and J 5 bases, with 22 bases left between them. The germline gives CDR1 MNHEY, CDR2 SMNVEV (reference sequence). The CDR3 spans 16 residues.

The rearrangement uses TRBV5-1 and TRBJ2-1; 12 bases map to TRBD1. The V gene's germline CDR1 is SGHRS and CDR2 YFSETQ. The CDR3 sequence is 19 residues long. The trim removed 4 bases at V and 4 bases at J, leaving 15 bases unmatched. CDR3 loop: CASSPGQGAVAGGYNEQFF. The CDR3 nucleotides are TGCGCCAGCAGCCCGGGACAGGGGGCTGTGGCGGGAGGTTACAATGAGCAGTTCTTC.

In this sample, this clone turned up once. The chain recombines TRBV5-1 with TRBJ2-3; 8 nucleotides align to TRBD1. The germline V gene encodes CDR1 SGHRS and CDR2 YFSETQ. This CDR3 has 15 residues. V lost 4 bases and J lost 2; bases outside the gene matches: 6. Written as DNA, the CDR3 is TGCGCCAGCAGCCATCAGGGGGCGGCCACAGATACGCAGTATTTT. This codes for CASSHQGAATDTQYF. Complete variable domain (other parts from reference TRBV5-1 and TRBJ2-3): KAGVTQTPRYLIKTRGQQVTLSCSPISGHRSVSWYQQTPGQGLQFLFEYFSETQRNKGNFPGRFSGRQFSNSRSEMNVSTLELGDSALYLCASSHQGAATDTQYFGPGTRLTVL.